This T cell receptor (beta chain) was sequenced in a study of molecular identifiers for immune sequencing clone quantification. The CDR3 contains 14 residues. Deletions cut 6 bases from V and 10 bases from J, with 19 bases between. Germline V gives CDR1 MNHEY, CDR2 SVGEGT. This clonotype was counted a single time. A much larger clone lies one base from this, so it may be a read error. TCRdb reanalysed the PCR reads using MiXCR and keeps one entry per CDR3 protein. The data show tens of thousands of distinct CDR3 sequences, approximately 25% seen once. The V and J genes are TRBV6-2 or TRBV6-3 and TRBJ1-5, with D perhaps TRBD1 (5 bases). This receptor was identified in a human donor in good health. Some libraries in this study had Jurkat cell RNA spiked in. The specimen was naive CD8+ T cells from blood, with Jurkat cell RNA spiked in. Regarding subset: FACS-sorted CD8+CD4-CCR7+CD45RA+ naive T cells. The CDR3, as DNA: TGTGCCAGCAGAGAAGACAGACTGCTTGATCCCCAGCATTTT. Its protein product is CASREDRLLDPQHF.